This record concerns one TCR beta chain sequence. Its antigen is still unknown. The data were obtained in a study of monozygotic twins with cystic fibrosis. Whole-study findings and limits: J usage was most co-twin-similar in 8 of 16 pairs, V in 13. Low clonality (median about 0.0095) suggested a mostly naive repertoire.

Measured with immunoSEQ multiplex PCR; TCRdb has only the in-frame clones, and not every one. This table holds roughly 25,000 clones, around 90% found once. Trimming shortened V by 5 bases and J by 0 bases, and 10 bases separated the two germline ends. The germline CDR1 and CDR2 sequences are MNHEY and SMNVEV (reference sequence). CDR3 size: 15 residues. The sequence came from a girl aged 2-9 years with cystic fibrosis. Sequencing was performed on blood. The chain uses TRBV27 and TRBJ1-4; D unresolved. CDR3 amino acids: CASSPLFATNEKLFF. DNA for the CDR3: TGTGCCAGCAGTCCCTTGTTTGCAACTAATGAAAAACTGTTTTTT.